Below are 9 T cell receptor beta chains sequenced from a single sample in a study of CDR3 diversity in severe acne. MiXCR, run by TCRdb on the PCR reads, gives a single entry per CDR3 protein. The sample has approximately 80,000 distinct CDR3 sequences; over 40% are singletons. Sequenced input: blood. The receptors derive from a male donor in good health, without acne.

This clonotype has a count of ten or more. The chain combines TRBV6-5 with TRBJ1-5, with D unclear. Germline assignment: CDR1 MNHEY and CDR2 SVGAGI. The CDR3 runs 14 residues. The V and J ends lost 0 bases and 7 bases respectively, with 10 bases between them. CDR3 amino acids: CASSYSPGGQPQHF. The DNA for the CDR3 is TGTGCCAGCAGTTACTCGCCAGGCGGCCAGCCCCAGCATTTT.

The chain employs TRBV7-6 and TRBJ1-1; D is undetermined. This CDR3 spans 15 amino acids. Per the germline V gene, CDR1 is SGHVS and CDR2 is FNYEAQ. V lost 5 bases and J lost 0, with 13 bases in between. CDR3 sequence reads: CASSQGQLLNTEAFF. The CDR3 region has the DNA TGTGCCAGCAGCCAAGGCCAGCTATTGAACACTGAAGCTTTCTTT.

This clonotype was counted once. The CDR3 does not close with the conserved phenylalanine or tryptophan, likely indicating a read error. It is unclear where the CDR3 begins or ends on the DNA, so no DNA is shown, and the CDR3 is as TCRdb lists it. The chain uses TRBV5-1 and TRBJ1-3; the D segment call TRBD1 is taken from the table without a DNA check. The CDR3 comprises 8 residues, both ends counted. CDR1 and CDR2 from the germline V gene are SGHRS and YFSETQ. This chain's CDR3 is CASSLPRG.

The V call is TRBV7-9, the J call TRBJ1-2, with a weak D call TRBD1 (5 bases). The germline gives CDR1 SEHNR, CDR2 FQNEAQ (reference sequence). The V gene lost 5 bases and the J gene lost 3 bases, with 16 bases spanning the gap. This CDR3 has 15 amino acids. The CDR3 nucleotides read TGTGCCAGCAGCCCGCCCGGCGGGGCAGACTATGGCTACACCTTC. Translation: CASSPPGGADYGYTF.

The chain joins TRBV19 to TRBJ2-7; TRBD1 agrees at 7 bases. J was trimmed by 6 bases and V by 5 bases; bases with no gene match: 10. Germline assignment: CDR1 LNHDA and CDR2 SQIVND (reference sequence). The CDR3 has 14 amino acids. The CDR3 loop reads CASSRGTAPAEQYF. CDR3 sequence (DNA): TGTGCCAGTAGTCGAGGGACAGCTCCCGCCGAGCAGTACTTC.

The DNA of the CDR3 is TGTGCCAGCAGCCATCCGGGACGGTCCTACGAGCAGTACTTC. Translating gives CASSHPGRSYEQYF. The chain recombines TRBV5-5 with TRBJ2-7; D possibly uses TRBD1 or TRBD2 (5 bases each). This CDR3 is 14 amino acids long. Germline CDR1 and CDR2: SGHKS and YYEKEE (reference sequence). V dropped 4 bases and J dropped 1 base, with 12 bases sitting between them.

This clonotype was counted many times. The rearrangement uses TRBV11-2 and TRBJ1-2; D may be TRBD1 (5 bases). Trimming removed 0 bases at V and 4 bases at J, with 18 bases between. CDR1 is SGHAT and CDR2 is FQNNGV in the germline V gene. This CDR3 is built from 17 residues. The CDR3 region is CASSLESAGRGGYGYTF. The CDR3 DNA reads as TGTGCCAGCAGCTTAGAGTCGGCAGGCCGGGGGGGCTATGGCTACACCTTC.

This clonotype appeared many times. The chain employs TRBV6-5 and TRBJ2-5; TRBD2 matches at 7 bases. Germline V gene data show CDR1 as MNHEY and CDR2 as SVGAGI. The CDR3 length is 14 residues. Trimming removed 6 bases from V and 4 bases from J; junction bases left unmatched: 8. Here the CDR3 reads CASSTPPGGETQYF. The CDR3 DNA follows: TGTGCCAGCAGCACCCCCCCGGGGGGAGAGACCCAGTACTTC.

This clonotype appeared once. The chain uses TRBV11-2 and TRBJ2-6, with D maybe TRBD2 (5 bases). Between the trimmed V and J ends, which lost 4 bases and 0 bases, there was a span of 13 bases. The CDR3 spans 17 residues. Germline values: CDR1 SGHAT, CDR2 FQNNGV. The DNA of the CDR3 is TGTGCCAGCAGCTCCAGTGGGGAGCGCTCTGGGGCCAACGTCCTGACTTTC. This gives the protein CASSSSGERSGANVLTF. The variable domain in full, completed from reference TRBV11-2 and TRBJ2-6, reads EAGVAQSPRYKIIEKRQSVAFWCNPISGHATLYWYQQILGQGPKLLIQFQNNGVVDDSQLPKDRFSAERLKGVDSTLKIQPAKLEDSAVYLCASSSSGERSGANVLTFGAGSRLTVL.